This T cell receptor (beta chain) comes out of a study of T cells in Graves' hyperthyroidism and ophthalmopathy. There are a few counts of this clonotype. Amplification of TCR beta CDR3 regions used RNA as the template. First-round RT-PCR with HTBI primers amplified the TCR CDR3 region. TCRdb reprocessed the multiplex PCR reads via MiXCR and lists one record per CDR3 protein. The sample consists of roughly 740,000 distinct CDR3 sequences, about a sixth of them appearing once. The authors deemed Graves' hyperthyroidism stable absent ophthalmopathy progression within 18 months. Sequenced material: blood. The TCR originated in a man younger than 35 with Graves' hyperthyroidism.

In DNA form, the CDR3 reads TGCAGCGTTCCCGCAAATAACTATGGCTACACCTTC. It yields the protein CSVPANNYGYTF. V and J are TRBV29-1 and TRBJ1-2; D is ambiguous. There are 12 residues in the CDR3. The germline V and J ends were trimmed by 5 bases and 1 base, with 8 bases remaining between them. Per the germline V gene, CDR1 is SQVTM and CDR2 is ANQGSEA.